Below are 20 T cell receptor beta chains sequenced from a single sample in a study of technical replicates of blood from a few donors. The protocol was immunoSEQ multiplex PCR, while the TCRdb copy is restricted to in-frame clones and leaves out a portion. The repertoire has roughly 12,000 clones, 60% to 85% of them found once; the top ten carry roughly 15%. Sequenced material: PBMCs. These receptors were collected from a human donor in good health.

The V call is TRBV19, the J call TRBJ2-2, with a weak D call TRBD2 (6 bases). Germline CDR1 and CDR2: LNHDA and SQIVND (reference sequence). The V end was cut by 4 bases, the J end by 3 bases, with 21 bases between. This CDR3 has 18 residues. CDR3 nucleotide sequence: TGTGCCAGTAGTAGCCGCGGGACCCATTCACAATACACCGGGGAGCTGTTTTTT. It is translated as CASSSRGTHSQYTGELFF.

V is TRBV29-1 and J is TRBJ2-1, with 12 positions matching TRBD2. CDR1 is SQVTM, CDR2 ANQGSEA, per germline. The J segment lost 7 bases and the V segment lost 6 bases, leaving 19 bases of the junction unmatched. The CDR3 consists of 18 residues. CDR3 amino acids: CSVVQGTSGWAPMNEQFF. The CDR3 nucleotides are TGCAGCGTGGTCCAAGGGACTAGCGGGTGGGCCCCAATGAATGAGCAGTTCTTC.

The V and J genes are TRBV5-1 and TRBJ1-4; D ambiguous. Germline CDR1 is SGHRS and CDR2 is YFSETQ. CDR3 length equals 17 residues. V was clipped by 3 bases and J by 7 bases, with 22 bases between them. CDR3 in DNA: TGCGCCAGCAGCTACCGGGTCTCGATGACCCCCGGTGAAAAACTGTTTTTT. This gives the protein CASSYRVSMTPGEKLFF.

The chain uses TRBV15 and TRBJ1-4; tentative D call: TRBD1 (6 bases). The CDR3 is made up of 15 amino acids. V was shortened by 0 bases and J by 2 bases, with 7 bases between the two germline ends. Germline CDR1 and CDR2: LNHNV and YYDKDF (reference sequence). This CDR3 is CATSREGATNEKLFF. The CDR3 region has the DNA TGTGCCACCAGCAGAGAGGGGGCCACTAATGAAAAACTGTTTTTT.

The gene calls are TRBV21-1 and TRBJ2-7; TRBD2 is the table's D call and was not checked against the DNA. TRBV21-1 corresponds to a pseudogene. CDR3 length: 15 residues. CDR3 coding DNA: TGTGCCAGCAGCACCAAGAGGAAGCCGAGCTACGAGCAGTACTTC. Residues: CASSTKRKPSYEQYF.

For the CDR3, the DNA is TGTGCCAGCTCCGGTTTAGCGGGGGAAAGCACAGATACGCAGTATTTT. Protein: CASSGLAGESTDTQYF. V and J are TRBV7-9 and TRBJ2-3; 9 bases are shared with TRBD2. V shed 8 bases and J 0 bases; nucleotides not matched to a gene: 9. CDR3 length: 16 amino acids. Germline values: CDR1 SEHNR, CDR2 FQNEAQ (reference sequence).

The V call is TRBV7-3, the J call TRBJ2-1; 10 nucleotides match TRBD2. CDR1 SGHTA and CDR2 FQGTGA come from the germline V gene. The CDR3 spans 15 residues. Trimming took 5 bases from V and 4 from J; bases not matched to a gene: 5. CDR3 nucleotide sequence: TGTGCCAGCAGCAGTACTAGCGGGACTTACAATGAGCAGTTCTTC. Amino acid sequence: CASSSTSGTYNEQFF.

V and J are TRBV6-1 and TRBJ2-2; TRBD2 matches 12 bases. Germline values: CDR1 MNHNS, CDR2 SASEGT. Losses at the gene ends were 1 base for V and 4 bases for J; bases not matched to a gene: 10. This CDR3 has 19 residues. The CDR3 DNA follows: TGTGCCAGCAGTGAAGAAGAAGCTAGCGGGAGGGCCAGCACCGGGGAGCTGTTTTTT. It translates to CASSEEEASGRASTGELFF.

The chain carries TRBV7-9 and TRBJ1-3; D gene ambiguous. Between the trimmed V and J ends, which lost 1 base and 0 bases, there was a span of 4 bases. The CDR3 extends over 14 amino acids. Germline V lookup: CDR1 SEHNR, CDR2 FQNEAQ (reference sequence). The CDR3 is CASSLVSSGNTIYF. CDR3 DNA sequence: TGTGCCAGCAGCTTAGTCAGCTCTGGAAACACCATATATTTT.

The chain couples TRBV7-9 to TRBJ2-5; D unclear. Matching the DNA end better, TRBJ2-7 makes the J call doubtful. This CDR3 comprises 13 residues. Germline values: CDR1 SEHNR, CDR2 FQNEAQ (reference sequence). The CDR3 sequence is CASSLASNYEQYF. In nucleotides, the CDR3 is TGTGCCAGCAGCTTAGCTAGCAACTACGAGCAGTACTTC.

V is TRBV11-2 and J is TRBJ2-5, with 8 bases lining up with TRBD2. Germline V gene data show CDR1 as SGHAT and CDR2 as FQNNGV. This CDR3 is 15 amino acids long. With V trimmed by 5 bases and J by 5 bases, 10 bases remained unmatched. CDR3 region: CASSTRAGVEETQYF. CDR3 coding DNA: TGTGCCAGCAGCACGCGAGCGGGAGTGGAGGAGACCCAGTACTTC.

The rearrangement joins TRBV7-3 to TRBJ2-5; 9 bases line up with TRBD1. The CDR3 is 18 residues long. V lost 0 bases to trimming and J lost 2 bases; unmatched junction nucleotides: 10. Germline V gene lookup returns CDR1 SGHTA and CDR2 FQGTGA. The CDR3 coding sequence is TGTGCCAGCAGCTTAACCAGAATGTGGACAGGGGAGCAAGAGACCCAGTACTTC. The encoded protein is CASSLTRMWTGEQETQYF.

This clone was detected once. The chain combines TRBV5-1 with TRBJ2-1, with a possible D match to TRBD2 (6 bases). The V and J ends lost 2 bases and 0 bases respectively, with 6 bases between them. This CDR3 is built from 14 residues. In germline, CDR1 is SGHRS, CDR2 YFSETQ. CDR3 sequence reads: CASSLAGSYNEQFF. DNA of the CDR3: TGCGCCAGCAGCTTAGCGGGCTCCTACAATGAGCAGTTCTTC.

V is TRBV9 and J is TRBJ1-2, with D hard to call. Germline V gene sequence: CDR1 SGDLS, CDR2 YYNGEE. V was pared by 2 bases and J by 3 bases, with 5 bases between. This CDR3 comprises 12 residues. The CDR3, as DNA: TGTGCCAGCAGCGTCCCGGACTATGGCTACACCTTC. Its translation: CASSVPDYGYTF.

This clone was observed a handful of times. The chain employs TRBV9 and TRBJ2-2; no clear D. The CDR3 contains 12 residues. Per the germline V gene, CDR1 is SGDLS and CDR2 is YYNGEE. V was pared by 0 bases and J by 5 bases, with 2 bases between. This CDR3 is CASSVVTGELFF. The CDR3 DNA reads TGTGCCAGCAGCGTAGTAACCGGGGAGCTGTTTTTT.

About this clone itself: Distinct nucleotide sequences in the sample also encode this CDR3. The genes are TRBV6-6 and TRBJ1-5; possibly TRBD1 for D (6 bases). This CDR3 is 12 amino acids long. Trimming stripped 7 bases from V and 4 bases from J, with 8 bases between. Germline CDR1 and CDR2: MNHNY and SVGAGI (reference sequence). The CDR3 loop is CASTQGNQPQHF. The DNA of the CDR3 is TGTGCCAGCACTCAGGGGAATCAGCCCCAGCATTTT.

This clone was detected a few times. The V call is TRBV10-1, the J call TRBJ2-2, with 11 bases matching TRBD2. Looked up from germline, CDR1 is WNHNN and CDR2 is SYGVQD (reference sequence). CDR3 length equals 16 residues. V lost 4 bases, J lost 0 bases, and 1 base stayed unmatched. Here the CDR3 DNA reads TGCGCCAGCAGTGGGACTAGCGGGTCGAACACCGGGGAGCTGTTTTTT. Translation: CASSGTSGSNTGELFF.

Here the CDR3 DNA reads TGCGCCAGCAGGTCTCCGGGACTAGGGGAGATCGGGGAGCTGTTTTTT. Its translation: CASRSPGLGEIGELFF. The chain combines TRBV5-1 with TRBJ2-2; 8 bases are a match to TRBD2. J lost 7 bases, V lost 5 bases, and 13 bases had no gene match. Germline-derived CDR1 and CDR2 are SGHRS and YFSETQ. The CDR3 has 16 residues.

V usage is TRBV9 and J usage is TRBJ2-3; 12 nucleotides agree with TRBD2. CDR3 size: 16 residues. Germline V CDR1 and CDR2: SGDLS, YYNGEE. Unmatched junction bases numbered 5, after V lost 4 bases and J lost 2 bases. CDR3 in DNA: TGTGCCAGCAGCCCCGGACTAGCGGGACTCACAGATACGCAGTATTTT. As protein: CASSPGLAGLTDTQYF.

This chain joins TRBV6-6 and TRBJ1-5; 7 nucleotides agree with TRBD1. Germline V gene data show CDR1 as MNHNY and CDR2 as SVGAGI (reference sequence). Unmatched junction bases numbered 7, after V lost 7 bases and J lost 4 bases. CDR3 length: 14 residues. The CDR3 loop is CASTLRDRNQPQHF. The CDR3 bases are TGTGCCAGCACCCTCCGGGACAGAAATCAGCCCCAGCATTTT.